Listed here are 12 T cell receptor beta chains from one sample, sequenced in a study of cytomegalovirus exposure and HLA in healthy donors. The primer mix had 60 Vbeta and 13 Jbeta primers. Produced via immunoSEQ multiplex PCR; TCRdb's table is partial and in-frame only. The table records around 150,000 clones, around 84% of them present only once. Source material: PBMCs. These receptors were obtained from a boy aged 2-15 years in good health and CMV-seronegative.

This clone has only a few counts. The rearrangement links TRBV11-3 to TRBJ2-1; TRBD2 matches 7 bases. Germline assignment: CDR1 SGHNT and CDR2 YENEEA. The CDR3 consists of 16 residues. V lost 0 bases and J lost 8; bases outside the gene matches: 10. DNA of the CDR3: TGTGCCAGCAGCTTAGAAAGCGGGACTCCTGTTTATGAGCAGTTCTTC. Translated: CASSLESGTPVYEQFF.

This clone was observed once. This chain uses TRBV4-1 with TRBJ2-7, with D maybe TRBD1 (5 bases). The CDR3 is 14 residues long. CDR1 is MGHRA and CDR2 is YSYEKL in the germline V gene. The V gene lost 1 base and the J gene lost 3 bases, with 10 bases spanning the gap. The chain's CDR3 is CASSQGRGLYEQYF. The CDR3 DNA reads TGCGCCAGCAGCCAAGGAAGGGGCCTCTACGAGCAGTACTTC.

V is TRBV6-1 and J is TRBJ2-7, with 10 bases lining up with TRBD1. Germline values: CDR1 MNHNS, CDR2 SASEGT. Losses at the gene ends were 6 bases for V and 2 bases for J; bases not matched to a gene: 7. This CDR3 has 15 residues. The CDR3 DNA reads as TGTGCCAGCAGCCCAGATGGGACAGGGGCCTACGAGCAGTACTTC. Amino acid sequence: CASSPDGTGAYEQYF.

The chain has TRBV10-2 and TRBJ2-7; D gene unclear. CDR3 size: 14 residues. Germline CDR1 is WSHSY and CDR2 is SAAADI. Between the trimmed V and J ends, which lost 5 bases and 3 bases, there was a span of 14 bases. The CDR3 bases are TGCGCCAGCAGTTCCCTAGGAGCTTTCTACGAGCAGTACTTC. It specifies CASSSLGAFYEQYF.

The V call is TRBV6-5, the J call TRBJ1-2; TRBD1 matches 7 bases. The CDR3 loop spans 13 amino acids. Germline loops: CDR1 MNHEY, CDR2 SVGAGI. The trim removed 6 bases at V and 8 bases at J, leaving 9 bases unmatched. CDR3 residues: CASRDRMEEGYTF. The CDR3 DNA reads TGTGCCAGCAGGGACAGGATGGAGGAGGGCTACACCTTC.

The chain carries TRBV30 and TRBJ1-6; D is undetermined. The V gene lost 2 bases and the J gene lost 3 bases, with 8 bases spanning the gap. Germline CDR1 is GTSNPN and CDR2 is SVGIG (reference sequence). CDR3 length equals 14 residues. For the CDR3, the DNA is TGTGCCTGGAGTACCGGGGTCTATAATTCACCCCTCCACTTT. Amino acid sequence: CAWSTGVYNSPLHF.

The chain links TRBV28 to TRBJ2-3; TRBD1 matches 8 bases. V shed 5 bases, J shed 0 bases, and the junction held 7 bases outside the gene matches. This CDR3 comprises 16 residues. CDR1 and CDR2 from the germline V gene are MDHEN and SYDVKM. The CDR3 loop reads CASSPTGAGSTDTQYF. The CDR3 region has the DNA TGTGCCAGCAGTCCGACAGGGGCGGGAAGCACAGATACGCAGTATTTT.

This chain uses TRBV19 with TRBJ2-5; D is uncertain. There are 11 residues in the CDR3. The V gene lost 5 bases and the J gene lost 3 bases, with 4 bases spanning the gap. Looked up from germline, CDR1 is LNHDA and CDR2 is SQIVND (reference sequence). CDR3 amino acids: CASSVEETQYF. Here the CDR3 DNA reads TGTGCCAGTAGTGTCGAAGAGACCCAGTACTTC.

The chain employs TRBV19 and TRBJ2-6; maybe TRBD2 (6 bases). Germline values: CDR1 LNHDA, CDR2 SQIVND (reference sequence). The CDR3 spans 16 residues. V lost 6 bases and J 0 bases, leaving 12 bases between the germline ends. CDR3 protein: CASSNRGSSGANVLTF. In DNA, the CDR3 is TGTGCCAGTAGCAATCGGGGGAGCTCTGGGGCCAACGTCCTGACTTTC.

V usage is TRBV6-4 and J usage is TRBJ2-3; 8 positions agree with TRBD2. Germline CDR1 and CDR2: MRHNA and SNTAGT. This CDR3 is 18 amino acids long. Trimming took 3 bases from V and 0 from J; bases not matched to a gene: 11. The chain's CDR3 is CASSEANSGGPSTDTQYF. CDR3 in DNA: TGTGCCAGCAGTGAGGCGAACAGCGGGGGTCCTAGCACAGATACGCAGTATTTT.

The gene calls are TRBV29-1 and TRBJ2-7; possibly TRBD1 for D (6 bases). Trimming cost V 7 bases and J 6 bases, with 25 bases left between them. CDR3 size: 15 residues. Germline V CDR1 and CDR2: SQVTM, ANQGSEA. CDR3 sequence reads: CSATGSGSPQSEQYF. The CDR3 region has the DNA TGCAGCGCAACAGGGTCGGGTAGCCCCCAATCCGAGCAGTACTTC.

This clone was counted only a few times. The chain uses TRBV6-5 and TRBJ2-7; no clear D. The V and J ends lost 2 bases and 3 bases respectively, with 14 bases between them. Germline-derived CDR1 and CDR2 are MNHEY and SVGAGI. The CDR3 is made up of 15 amino acids. CDR3 sequence reads: CASSYMSVAGYEQYF. The CDR3 DNA reads as TGTGCCAGCAGTTACATGTCCGTTGCAGGCTACGAGCAGTACTTC.